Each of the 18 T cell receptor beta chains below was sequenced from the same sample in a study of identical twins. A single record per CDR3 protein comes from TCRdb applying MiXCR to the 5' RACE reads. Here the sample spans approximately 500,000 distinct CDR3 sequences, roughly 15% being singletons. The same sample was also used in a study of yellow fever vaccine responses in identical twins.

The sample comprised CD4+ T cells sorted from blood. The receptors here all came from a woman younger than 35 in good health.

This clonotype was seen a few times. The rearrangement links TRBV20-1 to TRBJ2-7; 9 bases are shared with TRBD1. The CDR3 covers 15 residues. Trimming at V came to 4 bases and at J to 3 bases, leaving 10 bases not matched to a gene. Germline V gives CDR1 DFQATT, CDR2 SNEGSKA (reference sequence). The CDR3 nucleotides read TGCAGTGCTACCCCCGCCGGGACAGGGAACTACGAGCAGTACTTC. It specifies CSATPAGTGNYEQYF.

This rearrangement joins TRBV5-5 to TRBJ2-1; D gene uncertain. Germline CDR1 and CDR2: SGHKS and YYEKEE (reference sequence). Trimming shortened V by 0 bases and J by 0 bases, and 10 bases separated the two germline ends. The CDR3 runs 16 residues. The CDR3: CASSLGLLGSYNEQFF. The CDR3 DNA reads TGTGCCAGCAGCTTGGGGCTCCTCGGCTCCTACAATGAGCAGTTCTTC. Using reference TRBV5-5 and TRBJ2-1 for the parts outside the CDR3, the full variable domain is DAGVTQSPTHLIKTRGQQVTLRCSPISGHKSVSWYQQVLGQGPQFIFQYYEKEERGRGNFPDRFSARQFPNYSSELNVNALLLGDSALYLCASSLGLLGSYNEQFFGPGTRLTVL.

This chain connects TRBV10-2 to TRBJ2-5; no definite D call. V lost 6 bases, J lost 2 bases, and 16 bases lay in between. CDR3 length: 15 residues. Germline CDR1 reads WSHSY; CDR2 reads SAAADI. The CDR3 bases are TGCGCCAGCAGGGGCGAAAAACAACATCAAGAGACCCAGTACTTC. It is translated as CASRGEKQHQETQYF.

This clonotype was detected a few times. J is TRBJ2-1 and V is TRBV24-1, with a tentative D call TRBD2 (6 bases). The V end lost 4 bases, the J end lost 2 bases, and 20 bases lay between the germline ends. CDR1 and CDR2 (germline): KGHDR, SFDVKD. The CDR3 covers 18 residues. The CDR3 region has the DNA TGTGCCACCAGTGACCCGAATGGCGGCGGGGAGACCTACAATGAGCAGTTCTTC. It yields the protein CATSDPNGGGETYNEQFF.

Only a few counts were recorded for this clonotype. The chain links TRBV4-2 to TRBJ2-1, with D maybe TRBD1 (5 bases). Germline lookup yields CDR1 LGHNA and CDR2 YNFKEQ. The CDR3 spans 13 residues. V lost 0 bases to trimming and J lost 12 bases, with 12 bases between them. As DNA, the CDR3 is TGTGCCAGCAGCCAAGATCAGGGTTTTCCGCAGTTCTTC. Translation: CASSQDQGFPQFF.

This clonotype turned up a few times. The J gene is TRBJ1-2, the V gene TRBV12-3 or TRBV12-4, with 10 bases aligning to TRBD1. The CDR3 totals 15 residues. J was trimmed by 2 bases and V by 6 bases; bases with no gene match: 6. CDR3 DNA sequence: TGTGCCAGCAGGAGACCGGGACAGGGGAACTATGGCTACACCTTC. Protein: CASRRPGQGNYGYTF.

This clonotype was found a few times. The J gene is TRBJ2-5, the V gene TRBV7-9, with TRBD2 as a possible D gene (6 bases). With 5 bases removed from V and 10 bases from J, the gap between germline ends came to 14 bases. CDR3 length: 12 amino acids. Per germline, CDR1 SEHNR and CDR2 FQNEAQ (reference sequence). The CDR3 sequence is CASSDGGMVQYF. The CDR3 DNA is TGTGCCAGCAGCGACGGAGGGATGGTCCAGTACTTC.

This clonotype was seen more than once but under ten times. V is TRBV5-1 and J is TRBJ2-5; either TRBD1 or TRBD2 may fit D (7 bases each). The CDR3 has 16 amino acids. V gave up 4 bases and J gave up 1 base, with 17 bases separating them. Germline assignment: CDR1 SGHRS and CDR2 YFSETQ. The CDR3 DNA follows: TGCGCCAGCAGCCCTAGACAGGGAGGGCCCCAAGAGACCCAGTACTTC. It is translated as CASSPRQGGPQETQYF.

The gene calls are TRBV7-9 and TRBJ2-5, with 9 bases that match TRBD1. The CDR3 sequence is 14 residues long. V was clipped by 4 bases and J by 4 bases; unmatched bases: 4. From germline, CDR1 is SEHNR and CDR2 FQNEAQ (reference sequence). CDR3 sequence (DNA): TGTGCCAGCAGCTCGGACAGGGGAGGAGAGACCCAGTACTTC. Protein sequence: CASSSDRGGETQYF.

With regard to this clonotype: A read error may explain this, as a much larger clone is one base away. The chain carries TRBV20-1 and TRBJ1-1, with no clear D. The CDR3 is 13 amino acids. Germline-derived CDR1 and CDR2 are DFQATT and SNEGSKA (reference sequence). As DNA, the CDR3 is TGCAGTGCTAGAGATCCAGTGAACATTGAAGCTTTCTTT. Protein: CSARDPVNIEAFF.

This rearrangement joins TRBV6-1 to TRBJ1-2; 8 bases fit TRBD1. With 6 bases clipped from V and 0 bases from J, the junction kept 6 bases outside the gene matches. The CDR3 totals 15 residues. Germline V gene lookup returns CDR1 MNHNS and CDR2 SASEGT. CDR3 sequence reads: CASSDRGATNYGYTF. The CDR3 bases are TGTGCCAGCAGCGACAGGGGCGCTACTAACTATGGCTACACCTTC.

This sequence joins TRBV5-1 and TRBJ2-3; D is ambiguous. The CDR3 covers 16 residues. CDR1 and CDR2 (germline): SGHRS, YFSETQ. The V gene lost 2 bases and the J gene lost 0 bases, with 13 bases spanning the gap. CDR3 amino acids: CASSFSPSGSTDTQYF. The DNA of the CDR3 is TGCGCCAGCAGCTTTAGCCCCTCTGGGAGCACAGATACGCAGTATTTT.

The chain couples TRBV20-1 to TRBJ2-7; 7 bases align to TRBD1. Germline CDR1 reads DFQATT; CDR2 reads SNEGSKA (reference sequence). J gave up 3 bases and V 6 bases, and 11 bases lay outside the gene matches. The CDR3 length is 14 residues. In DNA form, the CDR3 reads TGCAGTGCACCGACAGGGAGTTTGTACTACGAGCAGTACTTC. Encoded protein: CSAPTGSLYYEQYF.

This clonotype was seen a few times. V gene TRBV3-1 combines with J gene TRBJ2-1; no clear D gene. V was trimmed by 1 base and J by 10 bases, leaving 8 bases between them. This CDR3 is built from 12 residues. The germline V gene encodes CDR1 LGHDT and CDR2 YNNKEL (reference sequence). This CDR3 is CASSQVPTEQFF. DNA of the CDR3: TGTGCCAGCAGCCAAGTTCCGACAGAGCAGTTCTTC.

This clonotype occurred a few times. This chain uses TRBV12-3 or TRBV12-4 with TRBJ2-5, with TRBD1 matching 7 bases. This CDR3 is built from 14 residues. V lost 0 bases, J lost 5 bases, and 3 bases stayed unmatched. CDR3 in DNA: TGTGCCAGCAGTTTAGCAGGGGGCGCGGAGACCCAGTACTTC. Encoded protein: CASSLAGGAETQYF.

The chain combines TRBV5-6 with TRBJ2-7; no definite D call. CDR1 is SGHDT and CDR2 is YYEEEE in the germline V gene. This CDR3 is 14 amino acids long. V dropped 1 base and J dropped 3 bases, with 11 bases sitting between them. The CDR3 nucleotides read TGTGCCAGCAGCTTGTCGTACATGATCTACGAGCAGTACGTC. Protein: CASSLSYMIYEQYV.

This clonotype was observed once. CDR3 region: CAISSGTGTNEQFF. The CDR3 DNA sequence: TGTGCCATCAGTTCCGGGACAGGGACCAATGAGCAGTTCTTC. The chain carries TRBV10-3 and TRBJ2-1, with TRBD1 matching over 9 bases. CDR3 length equals 14 residues. Per germline, CDR1 ENHRY and CDR2 SYGVKD. After removal of 5 bases from V and 6 bases from J, the junction contained 5 bases not matched to a gene.

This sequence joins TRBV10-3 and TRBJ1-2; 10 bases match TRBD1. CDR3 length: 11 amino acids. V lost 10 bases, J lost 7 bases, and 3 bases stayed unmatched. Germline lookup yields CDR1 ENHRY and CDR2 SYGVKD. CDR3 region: CATGTGVGYTF. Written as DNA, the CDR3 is TGTGCCACCGGGACAGGGGTTGGCTACACCTTC.